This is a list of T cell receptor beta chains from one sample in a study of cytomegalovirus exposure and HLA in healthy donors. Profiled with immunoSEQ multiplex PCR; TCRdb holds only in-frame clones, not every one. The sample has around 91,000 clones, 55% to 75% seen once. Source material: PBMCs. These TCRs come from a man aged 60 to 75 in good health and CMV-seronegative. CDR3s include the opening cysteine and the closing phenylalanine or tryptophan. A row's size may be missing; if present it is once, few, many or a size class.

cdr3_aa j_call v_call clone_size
CASSLAGREGEKLFF TRBJ1-4 TRBV5-5 once
CASSSPGINTQYF TRBJ2-3 TRBV7-2 few
CASSEQTGLRGTDTQYF TRBJ2-3 TRBV2 .
CASSLRGGQLQETQYF TRBJ2-5 TRBV5-1 .
CASRRGIGFNSPLHF TRBJ1-6 TRBV6-5 .
CASSENSLSYEQYF TRBJ2-7 TRBV5-1 few
CASSYQTGGGSYEQYF TRBJ2-7 TRBV6-6 .
CASRGLGGLETQYF TRBJ2-5 TRBV2 few
CASSELAGAYNEQFF TRBJ2-1 TRBV6-1 few
CASSLGGWQFF TRBJ2-1 TRBV11-3 .
CASSVVGAEETQYF TRBJ2-5 TRBV9 few
CASTNNRVNPEAFF TRBJ1-1 TRBV7-2 few
CASRLSTDTQYF TRBJ2-3 TRBV5-1 .
CASSVAAVSGGASETQYF TRBJ2-5 TRBV9 few
CASSYSSQVIEAFF TRBJ1-1 TRBV6-6 .
CASSLRPSYEQYF . TRBV5-1 .
CASSLNGPYNEQFF TRBJ2-1 TRBV5-1 .
CASSPWTSRTDTQYF TRBJ2-3 TRBV6-5 few
CASSFGLAGAAYEQYF TRBJ2-7 TRBV7-9 .
CAWSVDPQGEKLFF TRBJ1-4 TRBV30 .
CSASLDNEQYF TRBJ2-7 TRBV20-1 .
CASSLEPSGFGGAFF TRBJ1-1 TRBV11-2 few
CASSVSEHYGYTF TRBJ1-2 TRBV2 .
CASSLADRRNTEAFF TRBJ1-1 TRBV5-6 few
CASSPRDFVTGEQYF . TRBV9 .
CARTKQGRKDRAQHF TRBJ1-5 TRBV19 .
CASSPDSRFYNEQFF TRBJ2-1 TRBV28 once
CASSLGQGVNYGYTF TRBJ1-2 TRBV5-5 .
CASSPRGGQGVTNTEAFF TRBJ1-1 TRBV18 .
CASSPQQPGTAEAFF TRBJ1-1 TRBV28 few
CASSSTGEGNTIYF TRBJ1-3 TRBV28 .
CASSVGDRILEYGYTF TRBJ1-2 TRBV9 .
CASSPDRESEKLFF TRBJ1-4 TRBV28 .
CASSLFTSAETQYF TRBJ2-5 TRBV7-2 few
CASSQDGGRADTQYF TRBJ2-3 TRBV4-2 .
CASSFVGGPVYEQYF TRBJ2-7 TRBV28 .
CASSLAPGGLNEQYF TRBJ2-7 TRBV5-4 .
CASSSTGTSGVYEQFF TRBJ2-1 TRBV5-1 .
CASSLNQGTHEQYF TRBJ2-7 TRBV11-1 few
CASSLVGGTLLEQYF TRBJ2-5 TRBV5-6 .
CASSRSPTGFEEKLFF TRBJ1-4 TRBV2 .